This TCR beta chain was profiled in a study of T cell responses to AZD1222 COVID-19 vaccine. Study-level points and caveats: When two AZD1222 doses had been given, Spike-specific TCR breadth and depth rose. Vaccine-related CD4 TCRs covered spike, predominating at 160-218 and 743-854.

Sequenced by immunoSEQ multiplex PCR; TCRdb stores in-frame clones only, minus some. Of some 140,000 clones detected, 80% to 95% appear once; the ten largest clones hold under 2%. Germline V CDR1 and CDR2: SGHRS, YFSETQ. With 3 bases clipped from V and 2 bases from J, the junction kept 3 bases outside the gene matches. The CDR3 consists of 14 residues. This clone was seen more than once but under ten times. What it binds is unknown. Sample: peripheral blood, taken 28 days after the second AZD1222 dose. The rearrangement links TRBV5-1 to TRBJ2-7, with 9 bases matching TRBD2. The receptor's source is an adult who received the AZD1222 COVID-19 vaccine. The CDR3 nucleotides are TGCGCCAGCAGCTCCTTAGCGGGGGCCTACGAGCAGTACTTC. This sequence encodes CASSSLAGAYEQYF. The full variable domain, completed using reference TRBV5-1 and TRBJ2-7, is KAGVTQTPRYLIKTRGQQVTLSCSPISGHRSVSWYQQTPGQGLQFLFEYFSETQRNKGNFPGRFSGRQFSNSRSEMNVSTLELGDSALYLCASSSLAGAYEQYFGPGTRLTVT.